Given below is one T cell receptor beta chain in context. Sequencing used immunoSEQ multiplex PCR; TCRdb keeps in-frame clones, though not all of them. The table records approximately 69,000 clones, 79% of them present only once. The data derive from a study of blood T cell repertoires in COVID-19. At the level of the study: T cells, B-cell-depleted T cells, or PBMCs provided the cDNA or gDNA that served as material.

The CDR3 length is 15 residues. The germline V and J ends were trimmed by 1 base and 5 bases, with 17 bases remaining between them. Per germline, CDR1 GTSNPN and CDR2 SVGIG (reference sequence). The V gene is TRBV30, the J gene TRBJ1-1; D is uncertain. Sequenced material: peripheral blood. The receptor's source is a human donor in a cohort sampled during active COVID-19. The CDR3 DNA is TGTGCCTGGAGTGCCCCCGGAGGGAGGAGGACTGAAGCTTTCTTT. It specifies CAWSAPGGRRTEAFF.